These 4 T cell receptor beta chains originate from one sample sequenced in a study of shared clonotypes between healthy human individuals. The assay was immunoSEQ multiplex PCR, and TCRdb's table has in-frame clones only and misses some. The profile shows some 1 million clones, under 80% of them singletons. Sequences were obtained from memory CD4+ T cells sorted from blood. Subset specified: CD45RA-negative fraction. The receptors were sampled from a man younger than 30 in good health.

This clone showed up just once. This chain connects TRBV5-1 to TRBJ2-3, with 11 bases aligning to TRBD2. CDR1 SGHRS and CDR2 YFSETQ come from the germline V gene. V lost 7 bases, J lost 0 bases, and 19 bases stayed unmatched. The CDR3 extends over 20 amino acids. Here the CDR3 reads CASRARPGLAGVTSTDTQYF. The CDR3 DNA sequence: TGCGCCAGCCGCGCCCGACCCGGACTAGCGGGTGTTACTAGCACAGATACGCAGTATTTT.

CDR3 residues: CASSRPSTGTYEQYF. The CDR3 DNA reads as TGTGCCAGCAGTAGACCGTCGACAGGGACCTACGAGCAGTACTTC. The V and J genes are TRBV6-6 and TRBJ2-7; 7 nucleotides match TRBD1. The CDR3 is 15 amino acids. After removal of 5 bases from V and 2 bases from J, the junction contained 9 bases not matched to a gene. Per germline, CDR1 MNHNY and CDR2 SVGAGI (reference sequence).

J is TRBJ2-5 and V is TRBV4-3, with 11 nucleotides matching TRBD1. Trimming took 4 bases from V and 4 from J; bases not matched to a gene: 8. This CDR3 has 16 residues. Germline CDR1 and CDR2: LGHNA and YSLEER. The CDR3 protein is CASSPKSGQGGETQYF. The CDR3 DNA reads TGCGCCAGCAGCCCGAAGTCGGGACAGGGGGGAGAGACCCAGTACTTC.

Comments on this clone: Other DNA sequences in this specimen translate into the identical CDR3. This CDR3 is CASSILGGTEAFF. CDR3 DNA: TGTGCCAGTAGTATTCTAGGGGGCACTGAAGCTTTCTTT. The rearrangement joins TRBV19 to TRBJ1-1; D perhaps matches TRBD1 (6 bases). The CDR3 covers 13 residues. Trimming took 3 bases from V and 4 from J, leaving 9 bases between them. CDR1 is LNHDA and CDR2 is SQIVND in the germline V gene (reference sequence).